Each of the 28 T cell receptor beta chains below was sequenced from the same sample in a study of Graves' ophthalmopathy and Graves' hyperthyroidism. Amplification of the TCR beta CDR3 regions used RNA transcripts (as template). Second-round multiplex PCR came after a first-round RT-PCR that employed HTBI primers. One entry per CDR3 protein results from TCRdb running MiXCR on the multiplex PCR reads. The top ten clones hold about 2.4% of a sample with more than 300,000 distinct CDR3 sequences, roughly a sixth of them seen once. Source material: peripheral blood. These receptors came from an adult woman with stable Graves' hyperthyroidism.

The sample holds many counts of this clonotype. The chain combines TRBV7-6 with TRBJ2-2; a weak D match, TRBD2 (6 bases). Trimming stripped 6 bases from V and 7 bases from J, with 18 bases between. This CDR3 is built from 15 residues. Germline lookup yields CDR1 SGHVS and CDR2 FNYEAQ. The CDR3 DNA reads as TGTGCCAGCAGTTTCCAGCGGGTCGGCAGCGGGGAGCTGTTTTTT. Translated, it gives CASSFQRVGSGELFF.

The chain links TRBV11-2 to TRBJ1-1; D remains unclear. V dropped 5 bases and J dropped 9 bases, with 16 bases sitting between them. This CDR3 spans 13 amino acids. CDR1 is SGHAT and CDR2 is FQNNGV in the germline V gene. DNA of the CDR3: TGTGCCAGCAGCCAAGATCGGGAAGGGAAAGCTTTCTTT. It is translated as CASSQDREGKAFF.

This chain connects TRBV29-1 to TRBJ2-7; 8 nucleotides match TRBD1. This CDR3 is built from 12 residues. The germline gives CDR1 SQVTM, CDR2 ANQGSEA. The J segment lost 6 bases and the V segment lost 4 bases, leaving 5 bases of the junction unmatched. CDR3 loop: CSVVRQGTEQYF. For the CDR3, the DNA is TGCAGCGTTGTCAGACAGGGGACCGAGCAGTACTTC.

This clonotype was observed at least ten times. The missing conserved phenylalanine or tryptophan at the end of this CDR3 makes a read error likely. The DNA is omitted, as the CDR3 cannot be located on it reliably, and the CDR3 follows TCRdb's listing. The rearrangement joins TRBV7-9 to TRBJ1-1; the table's D call, TRBD1, was not checked against the DNA. Germline V gene lookup returns CDR1 SEHNR and CDR2 FQNEAQ (reference sequence). Both ends counted, the CDR3 spans 10 residues. This CDR3 reads CASSLETGFR.

This clonotype was found many times. V and J are TRBV28 and TRBJ2-7; TRBD2 is a possible D gene (6 bases). CDR1 is MDHEN and CDR2 is SYDVKM in the germline V gene. CDR3 length equals 16 residues. Trimming cost V 3 bases and J 1 base, with 16 bases left between them. CDR3 residues: CASSLPFIGRSYEQYF. The CDR3 DNA follows: TGTGCCAGCAGTTTGCCCTTTATTGGGAGGTCCTACGAGCAGTACTTC.

This clonotype was observed at least ten times. The V and J genes are TRBV24-1 and TRBJ2-7; the match to TRBD2 covers 11 bases. The CDR3 sequence is 17 residues long. The J segment lost 3 bases and the V segment lost 5 bases, leaving 11 bases of the junction unmatched. The germline V gene has CDR1 KGHDR and CDR2 SFDVKD. DNA of the CDR3: TGTGCCACCAGTGGGCCTAGCGGGAGGACGGCAGGCTACGAGCAGTACTTC. Residues: CATSGPSGRTAGYEQYF.

The chain employs TRBV12-3 or TRBV12-4 and TRBJ1-2; D not certain. Trimming shortened V by 4 bases and J by 6 bases, and 15 bases separated the two germline ends. The CDR3 is 14 amino acids. The CDR3 here is CASSSTSIGDGYTF. The CDR3 bases are TGTGCCAGCAGTTCGACTTCTATCGGCGATGGCTACACCTTC.

This clonotype was seen at least ten times. The chain couples TRBV12-3 or TRBV12-4 to TRBJ2-7; TRBD1 matches 8 bases. The CDR3 is 14 amino acids. The V segment lost 6 bases and the J segment 0 bases; nucleotides outside the gene matches: 4. In nucleotides, the CDR3 is TGTGCCAGCAGAGGGCAGGGGGCCTCCTACGAGCAGTACTTC. It codes for CASRGQGASYEQYF.

This clonotype was picked up many times. V usage is TRBV27 and J usage is TRBJ2-2, with TRBD1 matching over 10 bases. V dropped 5 bases and J dropped 7; count of bases not matched to a gene: 7. Germline V gene lookup returns CDR1 MNHEY and CDR2 SMNVEV (reference sequence). CDR3 length: 15 residues. DNA for the CDR3: TGTGCCAGCAGTACGGACAGGGGGATTGTCGGGGAGCTGTTTTTT. Its translation: CASSTDRGIVGELFF.

This clonotype was found a few times. Given a much more abundant clone one base away, this may be a read error. The J gene is TRBJ2-4, the V gene TRBV28, with D unresolved. Germline CDR1 reads MDHEN; CDR2 reads SYDVKM. The CDR3 loop spans 14 amino acids. CDR3 coding DNA: TGTGCCAGCAGTTTTCTGGTAGCCAAAAACATTAAGTACTTC. Its protein product is CASSFLVAKNIKYF.

This sequence joins TRBV3-1 and TRBJ2-7; D remains unclear. This CDR3 contains 17 residues. V lost 6 bases to trimming and J lost 3 bases, with 24 bases between them. Germline V gives CDR1 LGHDT, CDR2 YNNKEL (reference sequence). CDR3 residues: CASRPPHDTPIDYEQYF. The DNA of the CDR3 is TGTGCCAGCAGGCCTCCTCATGACACACCCATCGACTACGAGCAGTACTTC.

This clonotype was counted many times. This rearrangement joins TRBV20-1 to TRBJ2-7; 8 bases map to TRBD2. This CDR3 contains 14 residues. Germline values: CDR1 DFQATT, CDR2 SNEGSKA (reference sequence). The J segment lost 2 bases and the V segment lost 4 bases, leaving 7 bases of the junction unmatched. In DNA form, the CDR3 reads TGCAGTGCTAACCCGCCGGGAGGGACCTACGAGCAGTACTTC. Amino acids: CSANPPGGTYEQYF.

This clonotype turned up a few times. V is TRBV6-1 and J is TRBJ1-2; D is undetermined. Germline V gene data show CDR1 as MNHNS and CDR2 as SASEGT. Deletions cut 3 bases from V and 4 bases from J, with 15 bases between. This CDR3 is 15 amino acids long. The CDR3 DNA reads as TGTGCCAGCAGTGAGGGCGTTTTTTCCACCTATGGCTACACCTTC. This codes for CASSEGVFSTYGYTF.

The chain has TRBV7-3 and TRBJ1-5; D is unclear. The length of the CDR3 is 13 residues. The V gene's germline CDR1 is SGHTA and CDR2 FQGTGA. V was pared by 3 bases and J by 4 bases, with 7 bases between. The CDR3 DNA sequence: TGTGCCAGCAGCTTGGGCAAAAATCAGCCCCAGCATTTT. The encoded protein is CASSLGKNQPQHF.

This clonotype was detected ten times or more. Here the CDR3 reads CASSRDRVYGYTF. CDR3 bases: TGTGCCAGCAGCCGAGACAGGGTCTATGGCTACACCTTC. The chain joins TRBV9 to TRBJ1-2; 7 bases map to TRBD1. V was clipped by 4 bases and J by 4 bases; unmatched bases: 4. Germline V CDR1 and CDR2: SGDLS, YYNGEE. The CDR3 contains 13 residues.

This clonotype occurred many times. This sequence joins TRBV13 and TRBJ1-5; D uncertain. V lost 0 bases to trimming and J lost 9 bases, with 9 bases between them. The germline CDR1 and CDR2 sequences are PRHDT and FYEKMQ (reference sequence). This CDR3 has 13 amino acids. The CDR3 DNA is TGTGCCAGCAGCTTAGGCCTGACGGGGCCCCAGCATTTT. Protein sequence: CASSLGLTGPQHF.

This clonotype was observed at least ten times. The chain uses TRBV28 and TRBJ2-5; 9 bases match TRBD2. The CDR3 is 17 amino acids. V trimming: 1 base; J trimming: 0 bases; junction bases outside the gene matches: 6. Germline CDR1 is MDHEN and CDR2 is SYDVKM. The CDR3 region has the DNA TGTGCCAGCAGTTTATCGATCGCTAGCGGGAACCAAGAGACCCAGTACTTC. Amino acids: CASSLSIASGNQETQYF.

In the case of this clonotype: Possible read error: a much larger clone is one base away. The chain joins TRBV9 to TRBJ1-1; TRBD1 agrees at 8 bases. This CDR3 is 14 amino acids long. Germline loops: CDR1 SGDLS, CDR2 YYNGEE. CDR3 in DNA: TGTCCCTCGGGGACAGGCCTTTGGGACACTGAAGCTTTCTTT. This encodes CPSGTGLWDTEAFF.

This clonotype appeared many times. The V gene is TRBV28, the J gene TRBJ2-7; 10 bases map to TRBD1. Trimming took 2 bases from V and 4 from J; bases not matched to a gene: 17. This CDR3 spans 19 amino acids. Germline values: CDR1 MDHEN, CDR2 SYDVKM. The CDR3 spells CASSLARDRGFRRTYEQYF. Here the CDR3 DNA reads TGTGCCAGCAGTTTAGCCCGGGACAGGGGCTTTAGACGGACTTACGAGCAGTACTTC.

This clonotype was recorded many times. This sequence joins TRBV7-9 and TRBJ2-7; D is possibly TRBD1 (6 bases). The V end was cut by 5 bases, the J end by 2 bases, with 13 bases between. The germline CDR1 and CDR2 sequences are SEHNR and FQNEAQ (reference sequence). The CDR3 consists of 14 residues. In DNA, the CDR3 is TGTGCCAGCAGCGGGGGCCTCGCCCCCTACGAGCAGTACTTC. It yields the protein CASSGGLAPYEQYF.

This clonotype was seen ten or more times. The rearrangement links TRBV7-9 to TRBJ2-5, with unresolved D. This CDR3 contains 14 residues. The germline V gene encodes CDR1 SEHNR and CDR2 FQNEAQ (reference sequence). Trimming removed 5 bases from V and 2 bases from J, with 12 bases in between. The chain's CDR3 is CASSTVPIQETQYF. CDR3 nucleotides: TGTGCCAGCAGCACAGTTCCTATACAAGAGACCCAGTACTTC.

This clonotype was seen repeatedly, ten times or more. J is TRBJ2-5 and V is TRBV12-5, with D uncertain. CDR3 length: 14 amino acids. V was trimmed by 7 bases and J by 5 bases, leaving 17 bases between them. Germline assignment: CDR1 LGHNT and CDR2 FRNRAP. CDR3 DNA sequence: TGTGCTAGTGCCATGGAGTCCTTGTTGGAGACCCAGTACTTC. Encoded protein: CASAMESLLETQYF.

This clonotype was seen many times. This rearrangement joins TRBV6-1 to TRBJ1-5; D unresolved. CDR1 and CDR2 from the germline V gene are MNHNS and SASEGT. Deletions cut 6 bases from V and 4 bases from J, with 13 bases between. The CDR3 runs to 14 residues. CDR3 protein: CASSSPRLNQPQHF. DNA for the CDR3: TGTGCCAGCAGCTCCCCCCGGTTAAATCAGCCCCAGCATTTT.

The sample holds many counts of this clonotype. The rearrangement joins TRBV20-1 to TRBJ2-6; D is unresolved. The CDR3 has 16 residues. Germline CDR1 DFQATT, CDR2 SNEGSKA (reference sequence). The V and J ends lost 0 bases and 0 bases respectively, with 9 bases between them. The CDR3 DNA reads TGCAGTGCTAGAGATCGAAAGAACTCTGGGGCCAACGTCCTGACTTTC. Translating gives CSARDRKNSGANVLTF.

This clonotype has ten or more counts. V gene TRBV10-3 combines with J gene TRBJ2-7; the match to TRBD2 covers 15 bases. The germline V gene encodes CDR1 ENHRY and CDR2 SYGVKD. This CDR3 is built from 18 residues. Unmatched junction bases numbered 7, after V lost 4 bases and J lost 0 bases. CDR3: CAISGSGLAGGNSYEQYF. CDR3 in DNA: TGTGCCATCAGTGGCAGCGGACTAGCGGGAGGGAACTCCTACGAGCAGTACTTC.

This clonotype was seen at least ten times. This sequence joins TRBV28 and TRBJ2-2, with 11 bases lining up with TRBD1. J was trimmed by 7 bases and V by 4 bases; bases with no gene match: 8. CDR1 is MDHEN, CDR2 SYDVKM, per germline. This CDR3 contains 16 residues. This CDR3 reads CASSSPGQGGFGELFF. In DNA form, the CDR3 reads TGTGCCAGCAGTTCCCCGGGACAGGGGGGATTCGGGGAGCTGTTTTTT. The whole variable domain, remainder taken from reference TRBV28 and TRBJ2-2, is DVKVTQSSRYLVKRTGEKVFLECVQDMDHENMFWYRQDPGLGLRLIYFSYDVKMKEKGDIPEGYSVSREKKERFSLILESASTNQTSMYLCASSSPGQGGFGELFFGEGSRLTVL.

The chain has TRBV11-2 and TRBJ2-2; 11 bases are shared with TRBD2. The germline V gene encodes CDR1 SGHAT and CDR2 FQNNGV. The CDR3 is 18 residues long. V shed 3 bases and J 7 bases; nucleotides not matched to a gene: 13. The CDR3 here is CASSFFISGRALVGELFF. For the CDR3, the DNA is TGTGCCAGCAGCTTCTTTATTAGCGGGAGGGCCCTGGTCGGGGAGCTGTTTTTT. The full variable domain, its missing parts supplied by reference TRBV11-2 and TRBJ2-2, is EAGVAQSPRYKIIEKRQSVAFWCNPISGHATLYWYQQILGQGPKLLIQFQNNGVVDDSQLPKDRFSAERLKGVDSTLKIQPAKLEDSAVYLCASSFFISGRALVGELFFGEGSRLTVL.

This clonotype was detected many times. The V call is TRBV7-9, the J call TRBJ2-7; TRBD1 agrees at 9 bases. The germline CDR1 and CDR2 sequences are SEHNR and FQNEAQ (reference sequence). The length of the CDR3 is 15 residues. After removal of 4 bases from V and 2 bases from J, the junction contained 6 bases not matched to a gene. The CDR3 DNA is TGTGCCAGCAGCTCCCTACAGGGGGCCCCCTACGAGCAGTACTTC. Encoded protein: CASSSLQGAPYEQYF.